This TCR beta chain is drawn from a study of blood T cell repertoires in COVID-19. As for the study in general: Nucleic acid was either cDNA or gDNA, and it came from T cells, B-cell-depleted T cells, or PBMCs.

Per the original data handling: Nucleated cell counts were estimated from reference gene primer amplification. Assay used: immunoSEQ multiplex PCR; TCRdb lists only in-frame clones, some missing. The D gene and trimming were derived from the DNA, and the V and J assignments and clone size from that table. The table records 60,000 to 75,000 clones, 86% of them present only once. The CDR3 covers 14 residues. V lost 2 bases, J lost 3 bases, and 7 bases lay in between. The V gene's germline CDR1 is LNHNV and CDR2 YYDKDF (reference sequence). Material: peripheral blood. The TCR originated in an older woman with acute or convalescent COVID-19. V usage is TRBV15 and J usage is TRBJ2-2, with unresolved D. CDR3 residues: CATSRSTYTGELFF. The CDR3 region has the DNA TGTGCCACCAGCAGAAGCACCTACACCGGGGAGCTGTTTTTT.